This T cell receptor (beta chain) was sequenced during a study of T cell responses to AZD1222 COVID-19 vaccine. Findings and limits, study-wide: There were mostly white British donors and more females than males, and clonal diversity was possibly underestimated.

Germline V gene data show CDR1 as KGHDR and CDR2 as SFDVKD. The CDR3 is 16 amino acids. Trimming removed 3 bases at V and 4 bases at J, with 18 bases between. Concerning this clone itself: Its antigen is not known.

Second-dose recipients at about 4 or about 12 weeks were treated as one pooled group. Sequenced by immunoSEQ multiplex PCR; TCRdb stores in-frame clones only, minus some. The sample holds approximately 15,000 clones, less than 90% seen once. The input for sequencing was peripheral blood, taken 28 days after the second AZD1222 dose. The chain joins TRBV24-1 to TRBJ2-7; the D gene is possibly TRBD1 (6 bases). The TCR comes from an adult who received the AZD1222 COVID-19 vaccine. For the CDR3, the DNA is TGTGCCACCAGTGATGGGGACACCGTTTCGAGATACGAGCAGTACTTC. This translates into CATSDGDTVSRYEQYF.